The 31 T cell receptor beta chains reported below all come from one sample, sequenced in a study of T cell responses to AZD1222 COVID-19 vaccine. Clones were read by immunoSEQ multiplex PCR, and TCRdb kept only the in-frame ones, dropping some. The sample shows about 170,000 clones, around 90% of them seen only once. The sample consisted of peripheral blood, taken on day 0 of AZD1222 vaccination. The receptors here all came from an adult in good health.

The chain employs TRBV29-1 and TRBJ2-7; tentative D call: TRBD2 (5 bases). The CDR3 length is 15 residues. V lost 7 bases to trimming and J lost 5 bases, with 24 bases between them. Germline values: CDR1 SQVTM, CDR2 ANQGSEA. In nucleotides, the CDR3 is TGCAGCGCCCGAGGGAAAGCCGTTCAATCGGACGAGCAGTACTTC. This encodes CSARGKAVQSDEQYF.

The chain is built from TRBV7-3 and TRBJ2-3; 7 nucleotides agree with TRBD1. The CDR3 is 14 residues long. Germline V gene data show CDR1 as SGHTA and CDR2 as FQGTGA. With V trimmed by 4 bases and J by 2 bases, 3 bases remained unmatched. The CDR3 here is CASSSGQTTDTQYF. CDR3 sequence (DNA): TGTGCCAGCAGCTCGGGACAGACCACAGATACGCAGTATTTT.

The chain carries TRBV7-8 and TRBJ2-2; tentatively, D is TRBD2 (6 bases). Germline V gene lookup returns CDR1 SGHVS and CDR2 FQNEAQ. This CDR3 contains 17 residues. V shed 1 base and J shed 3 bases, with 15 bases lying between them. This CDR3 is CASSLGRDASYTGELFF. CDR3 DNA sequence: TGTGCCAGCAGCTTAGGGCGGGACGCAAGCTACACCGGGGAGCTGTTTTTT.

The rearrangement joins TRBV11-1 to TRBJ2-1, with D perhaps being TRBD1 or TRBD2 (5 bases each). V dropped 5 bases and J dropped 0 bases, with 11 bases sitting between them. CDR1 is SGHAT, CDR2 FQDESV, per germline (reference sequence). The CDR3 runs 15 residues. The CDR3 DNA reads as TGTGCCAGCAGCCCAGGGACCAACTCCTACAATGAGCAGTTCTTC. Amino acids: CASSPGTNSYNEQFF.

This chain uses TRBV4-1 with TRBJ1-2, with D uncertain. V lost 6 bases, J lost 0 bases, and 14 bases lay in between. This CDR3 is built from 15 residues. Germline assignment: CDR1 MGHRA and CDR2 YSYEKL. Here the CDR3 reads CASRQNPGANYGYTF. In DNA form, the CDR3 reads TGCGCCAGCAGACAGAATCCGGGAGCTAACTATGGCTACACCTTC.

To note about this clone: The sample has other DNA sequences that encode this CDR3 too. The gene calls are TRBV3-1 (or the pseudogene TRBV3-2) and TRBJ2-1; D is ambiguous. Germline V CDR1 and CDR2: LGHDT, YNNKEL (reference sequence). Trimming shortened V by 3 bases and J by 6 bases, and 6 bases separated the two germline ends. The CDR3 loop spans 12 amino acids. The CDR3 DNA reads as TGTGCCAGCAGCCAGGTGCGCAATGAGCAGTTCTTC. This sequence encodes CASSQVRNEQFF.

This chain joins TRBV7-8 and TRBJ2-7, with 10 nucleotides matching TRBD2. CDR1 is SGHVS and CDR2 is FQNEAQ in the germline V gene. Trimming removed 2 bases from V and 5 bases from J; junction bases left unmatched: 15. This CDR3 spans 18 amino acids. The CDR3 reads CASSLLGGTSGTHHEQYF. The DNA of the CDR3 is TGTGCCAGCAGCTTACTCGGCGGCACTAGCGGGACCCACCACGAGCAGTACTTC.

The CDR3 bases are TGTGCCAGCAGCTTTGGGGTCACTAGCGCCTTGAGCTCCTACAATGAGCAGTTCTTC. Amino acids: CASSFGVTSALSSYNEQFF. The J gene is TRBJ2-1, the V gene TRBV7-9; 7 bases fit TRBD2. With 3 bases clipped from V and 0 bases from J, the junction kept 14 bases outside the gene matches. Germline CDR1 is SEHNR and CDR2 is FQNEAQ (reference sequence). The CDR3 runs to 19 residues.

The chain has TRBV19 and TRBJ2-7; 8 nucleotides match TRBD1. The germline gives CDR1 LNHDA, CDR2 SQIVND (reference sequence). The CDR3 runs 14 residues. Trimming at V came to 5 bases and at J to 5 bases, leaving 8 bases not matched to a gene. CDR3: CASSVSRTGNEQYF. The CDR3 DNA reads TGTGCCAGTAGTGTCTCCCGGACAGGGAACGAGCAGTACTTC.

The CDR3 nucleotides read TGTGCCAGCAGCCAAGATGTCCTAGCGGGAGAGGTCGGGGAGCTGTTTTTT. Encoded protein: CASSQDVLAGEVGELFF. The chain recombines TRBV3-1 (or the pseudogene TRBV3-2) with TRBJ2-2; 10 bases map to TRBD2. The CDR3 runs to 17 residues. The J segment lost 7 bases and the V segment lost 0 bases, leaving 8 bases of the junction unmatched. Germline V lookup: CDR1 LGHDT, CDR2 YNNKEL (reference sequence).

V is TRBV7-2 and J is TRBJ1-3, with D unclear. Looked up from germline, CDR1 is SGHTA and CDR2 is FQGNSA. Trimming stripped 4 bases from V and 2 bases from J, with 18 bases between. The CDR3 consists of 17 residues. The chain's CDR3 is CASSYTLRGSPGNTIYF. CDR3 coding DNA: TGTGCCAGCAGCTATACTCTCAGAGGGAGCCCTGGAAACACCATATATTTT.

The V and J genes are TRBV27 and TRBJ2-7; D remains unclear. The CDR3 totals 13 residues. V dropped 4 bases and J dropped 2 bases, with 9 bases sitting between them. Per the germline V gene, CDR1 is MNHEY and CDR2 is SMNVEV (reference sequence). The CDR3 DNA is TGTGCCAGCAGTTCCCACGGACCCTACGAGCAGTACTTC. Its protein product is CASSSHGPYEQYF.

This sequence joins TRBV6-5 and TRBJ2-1; 10 bases are a match to TRBD2. The germline CDR1 and CDR2 sequences are MNHEY and SVGAGI. This CDR3 comprises 13 residues. With 7 bases clipped from V and 8 bases from J, the junction kept 5 bases outside the gene matches. The CDR3 sequence: CASTSGSLDEQFF. For the CDR3, the DNA is TGTGCCAGCACTAGCGGGAGTTTGGATGAGCAGTTCTTC.

The rearrangement links TRBV19 to TRBJ1-4, with unresolved D. V dropped 5 bases and J dropped 2 bases, with 9 bases sitting between them. The CDR3 length is 14 residues. Per the germline V gene, CDR1 is LNHDA and CDR2 is SQIVND (reference sequence). The CDR3 protein is CASSLLQTNEKLFF. Written as DNA, the CDR3 is TGTGCCAGTAGTCTTTTACAGACTAATGAAAAACTGTTTTTT.

The chain employs TRBV15 and TRBJ1-2; D is perhaps TRBD1 (5 bases). Germline-derived CDR1 and CDR2 are LNHNV and YYDKDF (reference sequence). CDR3 length: 14 amino acids. V gave up 6 bases and J gave up 0 bases, with 11 bases separating them. The CDR3 loop reads CATSPDRTNYGYTF. The CDR3 DNA sequence: TGTGCCACCAGTCCCGACAGAACTAACTATGGCTACACCTTC.

The chain combines TRBV16 with TRBJ2-5; 7 bases agree with TRBD1. Germline trimming cut 3 bases from V and 3 bases from J; bases unmatched to any gene: 7. CDR1 is KGHSY and CDR2 is FQNENV in the germline V gene. The CDR3 has 15 amino acids. CDR3 sequence (DNA): TGTGCCAGCAGCCAGAGGGACAGTAAGGAAGAGACCCAGTACTTC. As protein: CASSQRDSKEETQYF.

The rearrangement links TRBV7-2 to TRBJ2-4; 8 nucleotides align to TRBD2. Germline CDR1 and CDR2: SGHTA and FQGNSA. CDR3 length equals 14 residues. Trimming removed 2 bases from V and 8 bases from J; junction bases left unmatched: 5. The CDR3 coding sequence is TGTGCCAGCAGCTTACAGGGCGGGGGGCACATTCAGTACTTC. Translating it yields CASSLQGGGHIQYF.

This chain connects TRBV7-6 to TRBJ1-2; 10 bases match TRBD1. This CDR3 has 17 amino acids. J lost 6 bases, V lost 1 base, and 11 bases had no gene match. Germline CDR1 is SGHVS and CDR2 is FNYEAQ. The CDR3 DNA sequence: TGTGCCAGCAGCTTAGAAGCGGTAGGGACAGGGGTCGATGGCTACACCTTC. Encoded protein: CASSLEAVGTGVDGYTF.

The CDR3 DNA reads as TGTGCCAGCAGCTTAGTTGGCAGGGCCGGTATTCGTGGCTACACCTTC. It is translated as CASSLVGRAGIRGYTF. The chain employs TRBV7-8 and TRBJ1-2, with D maybe TRBD1 (5 bases). The germline V and J ends were trimmed by 1 base and 7 bases, with 19 bases remaining between them. Germline values: CDR1 SGHVS, CDR2 FQNEAQ. The CDR3 spans 16 residues.

In its sample, this clone was seen once. The genes are TRBV9 and TRBJ1-3; D possibly corresponds to TRBD1 (5 bases). Germline-derived CDR1 and CDR2 are SGDLS and YYNGEE. V gave up 6 bases and J gave up 2 bases, with 18 bases separating them. The CDR3 spans 16 residues. The CDR3 loop is CASTPDGGATGNTIYF. CDR3 DNA sequence: TGTGCCAGCACCCCAGATGGAGGGGCAACTGGAAACACCATATATTTT.

This chain connects TRBV6-8 to TRBJ2-7; D is perhaps TRBD2 (5 bases). V shed 9 bases and J shed 2 bases, with 23 bases lying between them. There are 16 residues in the CDR3. Germline V gene sequence: CDR1 MNHGY, CDR2 SAAAGT. DNA of the CDR3: TGTGCCAGTAGGACTTTCGTGACAAACCCCCCCTACGAGCAGTACTTC. Its translation: CASRTFVTNPPYEQYF.

V is TRBV5-4 and J is TRBJ2-6, with D possibly TRBD1 on 6 matching bases. This CDR3 spans 15 amino acids. Germline CDR1 is SGHNT and CDR2 is YYREEE (reference sequence). Trimming took 1 base from V and 4 from J, leaving 9 bases between them. CDR3 protein: CASSLTGLGANVLTF. In DNA form, the CDR3 reads TGTGCCAGCAGCTTGACAGGGTTGGGGGCCAACGTCCTGACTTTC.

The chain is built from TRBV11-3 and TRBJ2-7; a weak D match, TRBD1 (6 bases). CDR3 length: 13 amino acids. V lost 1 base and J lost 6, with 10 bases in between. Germline V gives CDR1 SGHNT, CDR2 YENEEA. CDR3 residues: CASSLGSRGEQYF. CDR3 nucleotide sequence: TGTGCCAGCAGCTTAGGGAGCAGGGGCGAGCAGTACTTC.

This chain uses TRBV11-2 with TRBJ2-1; D gene uncertain. This CDR3 comprises 16 residues. Germline V gene sequence: CDR1 SGHAT, CDR2 FQNNGV. The V gene lost 2 bases and the J gene lost 3 bases, with 14 bases spanning the gap. CDR3 DNA sequence: TGTGCCAGCAGCTTAAGACGGTCCAGTATCTACAATGAGCAGTTCTTC. Amino acids: CASSLRRSSIYNEQFF.

The chain recombines TRBV10-3 with TRBJ1-2; maybe TRBD1 (5 bases). V was pared by 2 bases and J by 5 bases, with 12 bases between. Germline CDR1 reads ENHRY; CDR2 reads SYGVKD. CDR3 length equals 14 residues. The CDR3 loop reads CAISEGAERYGYTF. CDR3 in DNA: TGTGCCATCAGTGAGGGGGCAGAGCGGTATGGCTACACCTTC.

The CDR3 reads CASSSFFNGGEETQYF. In DNA form, the CDR3 reads TGTGCCAGCAGCTCCTTTTTTAACGGGGGGGAAGAGACCCAGTACTTC. The rearrangement links TRBV7-6 to TRBJ2-5; 8 positions match TRBD2. Losses at the gene ends were 4 bases for V and 3 bases for J; bases not matched to a gene: 10. The CDR3 spans 16 residues. CDR1 is SGHVS, CDR2 FNYEAQ, per germline.

The chain is built from TRBV15 and TRBJ1-5; unclear D gene. Trimming removed 5 bases from V and 2 bases from J, with 10 bases in between. The CDR3 totals 14 residues. Looked up from germline, CDR1 is LNHNV and CDR2 is YYDKDF (reference sequence). The DNA for the CDR3 is TGTGCCACCAGCGGAGGTGGAGGCAATCAGCCCCAGCATTTT. Its translation is CATSGGGGNQPQHF.

This clone was counted a single time. V usage is TRBV10-3 and J usage is TRBJ1-2, with TRBD1 matching over 7 bases. The CDR3 length is 15 residues. V shed 3 bases, J shed 5 bases, and the junction held 9 bases outside the gene matches. The germline CDR1 and CDR2 sequences are ENHRY and SYGVKD. The DNA for the CDR3 is TGTGCCATCAGTGACCTAGGAGGACAGGCTTATGGCTACACCTTC. It yields the protein CAISDLGGQAYGYTF.

The V and J genes are TRBV4-2 and TRBJ1-1; 9 nucleotides match TRBD1. CDR3 length: 17 residues. Germline V gene data show CDR1 as LGHNA and CDR2 as YNFKEQ. V gave up 1 base and J gave up 4 bases; unmatched junction bases: 10. CDR3 residues: CASSQGTGAQWGTEAFF. Written as DNA, the CDR3 is TGTGCCAGCAGCCAAGGGACAGGGGCCCAGTGGGGCACTGAAGCTTTCTTT.

The V call is TRBV6-1, the J call TRBJ2-7; D is unclear. The CDR3 consists of 14 residues. Germline-derived CDR1 and CDR2 are MNHNS and SASEGT. Trimming pared 2 bases from V and 3 bases from J, leaving 11 bases between. The CDR3 DNA sequence: TGTGCCAGCAGTGAAATAACAGTTTACTACGAGCAGTACTTC. This encodes CASSEITVYYEQYF.

The V and J genes are TRBV7-9 and TRBJ2-1; TRBD1 matches at 10 bases. The CDR3 is 16 amino acids. Germline V gene lookup returns CDR1 SEHNR and CDR2 FQNEAQ (reference sequence). J lost 3 bases, V lost 7 bases, and 9 bases had no gene match. The CDR3 bases are TGTGCCAGCACCTATAAGGGACAGGGGAGCTACAATGAGCAGTTCTTC. It translates to CASTYKGQGSYNEQFF.